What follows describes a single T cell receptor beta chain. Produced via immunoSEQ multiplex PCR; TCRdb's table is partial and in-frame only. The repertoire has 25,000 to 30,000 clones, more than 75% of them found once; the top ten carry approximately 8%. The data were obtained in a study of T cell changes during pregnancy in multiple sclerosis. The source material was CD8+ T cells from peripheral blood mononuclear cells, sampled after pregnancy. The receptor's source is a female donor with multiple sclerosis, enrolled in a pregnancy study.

CDR3 nucleotide sequence: TGTGCCAGCAGCCCTCGTATCTCCGCTAGCGGGACGAACAATGAGCAGTTCTTC. Translating it yields CASSPRISASGTNNEQFF. V and J are TRBV13 and TRBJ2-1; 9 nucleotides match TRBD2. Looked up from germline, CDR1 is PRHDT and CDR2 is FYEKMQ (reference sequence). Trimming cost V 5 bases and J 5 bases; bases outside gene matches: 16. This CDR3 is 18 amino acids long.